Sequencing of this TCR beta chain was carried out in a study of shared clonotypes between healthy human individuals. The assay was immunoSEQ multiplex PCR, and TCRdb's table has in-frame clones only and misses some. The sample has some 2,000,000 clones, under 97% seen once; the top ten hold 0.13%. Sequencing was done on a sample of naive CD4+ T cells sorted from blood. This sample's subset: CD45RA+ positively selected. This TCR was recovered from a man aged 18 to 30 in good health.

The CDR3 nucleotides read TGCAGCGTTGGTTTCGAAAACATTCAGTACTTC. It yields the protein CSVGFENIQYF. The J gene is TRBJ2-4, the V gene TRBV29-1, with unresolved D. CDR1 SQVTM and CDR2 ANQGSEA come from the germline V gene. The CDR3 runs to 11 residues. Trimming took 4 bases from V and 5 from J, leaving 6 bases between them.